Below, 13 T cell receptor beta chains from the same sample are listed, as sequenced in a study of blood T cell repertoires in COVID-19. Here immunoSEQ multiplex PCR was the method, and the copy in TCRdb shows in-frame clones only, minus some. The sample consists of under 300,000 clones, over 80% of them appearing once. Sample: peripheral blood. Receptors were obtained from a middle-aged woman who had recovered from COVID-19.

V and J are TRBV29-1 and TRBJ1-2; D is unresolved. V lost 2 bases, J lost 5 bases, and 6 bases lay in between. CDR1 SQVTM and CDR2 ANQGSEA come from the germline V gene. The CDR3 runs to 11 residues. Here the CDR3 reads CSVETNYGYTF. CDR3 nucleotide sequence: TGCAGCGTTGAAACAAATTATGGCTACACCTTC.

This clone has just a few counts. The chain joins TRBV5-1 to TRBJ2-5, with D possibly TRBD2 on 5 matching bases. CDR3 length equals 12 residues. CDR1 and CDR2 (germline): SGHRS, YFSETQ. Deletions cut 0 bases from V and 5 bases from J, with 5 bases between. The CDR3 protein is CASSLGEETQYF. CDR3 sequence (DNA): TGCGCCAGCAGCTTGGGGGAGGAGACCCAGTACTTC.

This clone has only a few counts. The V call is TRBV18, the J call TRBJ2-2, with TRBD1 as a possible D gene (5 bases). Trimming stripped 3 bases from V and 0 bases from J, with 14 bases between. Germline loops: CDR1 KGHSH, CDR2 LQKENI. This CDR3 is built from 17 residues. The CDR3 sequence is CASSPNSQGSNTGELFF. The DNA of the CDR3 is TGTGCCAGCTCACCCAATTCCCAGGGATCGAACACCGGGGAGCTGTTTTTT. Full variable domain (rest looked up from reference TRBV18 and TRBJ2-2): NAGVMQNPRHLVRRRGQEARLRCSPMKGHSHVYWYRQLPEEGLKFMVYLQKENIIDESGMPKERFSAEFPKEGPSILRIQQVVRGDSAAYFCASSPNSQGSNTGELFFGEGSRLTVL.

A few counts support this clone. The chain couples TRBV28 to TRBJ2-6; D is undetermined. The CDR3 extends over 13 amino acids. V lost 10 bases and J lost 0, with 7 bases in between. Per the germline V gene, CDR1 is MDHEN and CDR2 is SYDVKM. CDR3 loop: CATLYSGANVLTF. The CDR3 DNA reads as TGTGCCACCCTTTACTCTGGGGCCAACGTCCTGACTTTC.

The V and J genes are TRBV4-2 and TRBJ2-7, with D maybe TRBD1 (5 bases). CDR3 length: 15 amino acids. Deletions cut 2 bases from V and 2 bases from J, with 13 bases between. From germline, CDR1 is LGHNA and CDR2 YNFKEQ. CDR3 in amino acids: CASSQRTAGPYEQYF. The CDR3 bases are TGTGCCAGCAGCCAAAGGACCGCAGGGCCCTACGAGCAGTACTTC.

The chain couples TRBV9 to TRBJ2-5, with D perhaps matching TRBD1 (6 bases). The V gene's germline CDR1 is SGDLS and CDR2 YYNGEE. V gave up 4 bases and J gave up 2 bases, with 9 bases separating them. This CDR3 has 13 residues. The CDR3 is CASSLGHQETQYF. CDR3 DNA: TGTGCCAGCAGCCTGGGACATCAAGAGACCCAGTACTTC.

This clone showed up just once. The chain has TRBV15 and TRBJ2-1, with a weak D call TRBD1 (5 bases). CDR1 is LNHNV and CDR2 is YYDKDF in the germline V gene (reference sequence). V shed 2 bases and J shed 8 bases, with 7 bases lying between them. The CDR3 runs 12 residues. CDR3 loop: CATSRQGDEQFF. Written as DNA, the CDR3 is TGTGCCACCAGCAGACAGGGCGATGAGCAGTTCTTC.

A few counts support this clone. The rearrangement joins TRBV29-1 to TRBJ2-7; 12 nucleotides agree with TRBD2. The CDR3 length is 16 residues. The ends lost 1 base at V and 3 bases at J; junction bases unmatched: 7. The V gene's germline CDR1 is SQVTM and CDR2 ANQGSEA. The CDR3 is CSVEGATSGGLYEQYF. Written as DNA, the CDR3 is TGCAGCGTTGAAGGCGCGACTAGCGGGGGCCTCTACGAGCAGTACTTC.

This chain links TRBV6-5 with TRBJ2-1; 8 bases match TRBD1. CDR3 length: 14 amino acids. Germline-derived CDR1 and CDR2 are MNHEY and SVGAGI. Unmatched junction bases numbered 4, after V lost 5 bases and J lost 4 bases. The CDR3 protein is CASSRQGKYNEQFF. The DNA of the CDR3 is TGTGCCAGCAGTCGACAGGGGAAATACAATGAGCAGTTCTTC.

The chain is built from TRBV6-5 and TRBJ1-5; D may be TRBD1 (5 bases). Per germline, CDR1 MNHEY and CDR2 SVGAGI. The CDR3 contains 14 residues. Trimming removed 10 bases from V and 0 bases from J, with 13 bases in between. The CDR3 bases are TGTGCCACCTCAGACAGCAATAGCAATCAGCCCCAGCATTTT. This codes for CATSDSNSNQPQHF.

This clone has only one observation. The rearrangement links TRBV19 to TRBJ2-7, with 10 bases lining up with TRBD1. J gave up 6 bases and V 6 bases, and 11 bases lay outside the gene matches. Per germline, CDR1 LNHDA and CDR2 SQIVND (reference sequence). The CDR3 has 15 amino acids. The CDR3 DNA reads as TGTGCCAGTAGCCACGGACAGGGGGAGATCAGCGAGCAGTACTTC. Its protein is CASSHGQGEISEQYF. The entire variable domain, with the rest obtained from reference TRBV19 and TRBJ2-7, is as follows: DGGITQSPKYLFRKEGQNVTLSCEQNLNHDAMYWYRQDPGQGLRLIYYSQIVNDFQKGDIAEGYSVSREKKESFPLTVTSAQKNPTAFYLCASSHGQGEISEQYFGPGTRLTVT.

This chain uses TRBV4-1 with TRBJ2-3; 7 bases are shared with TRBD2. Germline CDR1 MGHRA, CDR2 YSYEKL. The CDR3 extends over 14 amino acids. The V and J ends lost 2 bases and 5 bases, in that order; junction bases with no gene match: 4. Written as DNA, the CDR3 is TGCGCCAGCAGCCAAATTGCGGGGGTAGATACGCAGTATTTT. This codes for CASSQIAGVDTQYF.

The sample holds one count of this clone. The V call is TRBV11-1, the J call TRBJ2-5, with D perhaps matching TRBD2 (5 bases). The germline CDR1 and CDR2 sequences are SGHAT and FQDESV (reference sequence). Trimming cost V 5 bases and J 2 bases, with 15 bases left between them. The CDR3 totals 15 residues. The CDR3 is CASSRRTLLQETQYF. CDR3 sequence (DNA): TGTGCCAGCAGCCGGAGGACTTTATTGCAAGAGACCCAGTACTTC.